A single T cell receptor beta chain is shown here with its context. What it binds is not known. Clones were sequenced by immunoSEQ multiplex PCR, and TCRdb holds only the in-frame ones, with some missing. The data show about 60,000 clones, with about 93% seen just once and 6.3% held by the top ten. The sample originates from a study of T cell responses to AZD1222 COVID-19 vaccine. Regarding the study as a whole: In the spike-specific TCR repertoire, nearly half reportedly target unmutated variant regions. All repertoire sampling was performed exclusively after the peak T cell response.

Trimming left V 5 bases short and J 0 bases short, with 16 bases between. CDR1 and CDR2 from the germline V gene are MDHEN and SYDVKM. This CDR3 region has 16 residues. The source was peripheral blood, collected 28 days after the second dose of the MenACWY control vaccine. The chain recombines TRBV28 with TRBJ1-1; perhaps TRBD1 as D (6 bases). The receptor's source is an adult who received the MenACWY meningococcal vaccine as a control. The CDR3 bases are TGTGCCAGCAGTCAAGGGGGGGGAGCCATGAACACTGAAGCTTTCTTT. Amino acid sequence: CASSQGGGAMNTEAFF. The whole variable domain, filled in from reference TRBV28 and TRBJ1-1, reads DVKVTQSSRYLVKRTGEKVFLECVQDMDHENMFWYRQDPGLGLRLIYFSYDVKMKEKGDIPEGYSVSREKKERFSLILESASTNQTSMYLCASSQGGGAMNTEAFFGQGTRLTVV.